This TCR beta chain was captured by sequencing in a study of blood T cell repertoires in COVID-19. Overall study: Spain, Italy and the United States supplied samples that represented acute and convalescent COVID-19. PBMCs, B-cell-depleted T cells, or T cells were the source of the cDNA or gDNA that made up the material.

Per the authors' pipeline: Amplification of reference gene primers was used by the study to estimate nucleated cell counts. Repertoires were generated with immunoSEQ multiplex PCR, while TCRdb's copy carries only in-frame clones and drops some. D and trimming come from the DNA, and the V and J calls and clone size come from that table. The sample yields nearly 100,000 clones, roughly 84% seen once. The length of the CDR3 is 14 residues. Germline lookup yields CDR1 LGHDT and CDR2 YNNKEL (reference sequence). V lost 1 base and J 6 bases, leaving 12 bases between the germline ends. The sequence was collected from a woman in her sixties with acute or convalescent COVID-19. Sequencing was carried out using peripheral blood. The chain employs TRBV3-1 (or the pseudogene TRBV3-2) and TRBJ1-1; a weak D match, TRBD1 (6 bases). CDR3 loop: CASSQGGGLAEAFF. In nucleotides, the CDR3 is TGTGCCAGCAGCCAAGGGGGGGGGCTAGCTGAAGCTTTCTTT.